This T cell receptor (beta chain) was sequenced in a study of blood T cell repertoires in COVID-19. Germline CDR1 reads SGHAT; CDR2 reads FQNNGV. V dropped 4 bases and J dropped 4 bases, with 7 bases sitting between them. The CDR3 spans 12 residues. The assay was immunoSEQ multiplex PCR, and TCRdb's table has in-frame clones only and misses some. The table shows about 270,000 clones, with about 87% occurring only once. This sequence originates from a woman aged 45-65 years with acute or convalescent COVID-19. The genes are TRBV11-2 and TRBJ1-2; D unclear. The material sequenced was peripheral blood. The CDR3: CASSSGGYGYTF. CDR3 sequence (DNA): TGTGCCAGCAGCTCAGGTGGCTATGGCTACACCTTC.